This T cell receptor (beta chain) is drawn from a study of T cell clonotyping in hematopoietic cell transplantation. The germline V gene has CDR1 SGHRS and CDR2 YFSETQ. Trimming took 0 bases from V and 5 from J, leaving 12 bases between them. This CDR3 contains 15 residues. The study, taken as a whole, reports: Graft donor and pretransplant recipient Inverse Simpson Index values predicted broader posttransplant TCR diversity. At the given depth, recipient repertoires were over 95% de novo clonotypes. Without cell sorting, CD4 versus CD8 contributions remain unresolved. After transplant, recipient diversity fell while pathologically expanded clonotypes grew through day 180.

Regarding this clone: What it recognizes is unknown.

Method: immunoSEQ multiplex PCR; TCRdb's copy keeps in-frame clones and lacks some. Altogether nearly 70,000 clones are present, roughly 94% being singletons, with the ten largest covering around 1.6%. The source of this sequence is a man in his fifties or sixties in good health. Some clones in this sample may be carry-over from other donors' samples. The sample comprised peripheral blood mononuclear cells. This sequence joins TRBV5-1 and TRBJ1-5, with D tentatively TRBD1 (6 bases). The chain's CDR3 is CASSLEPGADQPQHF. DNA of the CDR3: TGCGCCAGCAGCTTGGAACCAGGGGCGGATCAGCCCCAGCATTTT.